Below, 12 T cell receptor beta chains from the same sample are listed, as sequenced in a study of OX40 agonist ivuxolimab in advanced cancers. Clones were sequenced by immunoSEQ multiplex PCR, and TCRdb holds only the in-frame ones, with some missing. The sample lists 60,000 to 65,000 clones; around 93% were seen once. The material was CD4+ or CD8+ T cells sorted from blood, obtained in a trial of the OX40 agonist ivuxolimab. All receptors come from an adult with an advanced solid tumor such as melanoma, head and neck, liver or kidney cancer.

CDR3 in amino acids: CASSGNREPEGTQYF. CDR3 coding DNA: TGTGCCAGCAGTGGAAACCGGGAACCAGAGGGGACCCAGTACTTC. The rearrangement uses TRBV6-5 and TRBJ2-5; D might be TRBD2 (5 bases). V lost 5 bases and J lost 7, with 20 bases in between. Germline lookup yields CDR1 MNHEY and CDR2 SVGAGI. The CDR3 is 15 amino acids.

The chain joins TRBV30 to TRBJ1-2, with D perhaps TRBD1 (5 bases). The CDR3 runs 13 residues. Germline V gene data show CDR1 as GTSNPN and CDR2 as SVGIG (reference sequence). The V gene lost 1 base and the J gene lost 7 bases, with 13 bases spanning the gap. The CDR3 nucleotides are TGTGCCTGGAGTGGGGGCACAACGGGTGGCTACACCTTC. Its protein is CAWSGGTTGGYTF. Looking up the rest from reference TRBV30 and TRBJ1-2 gives the full variable domain: SQTIHQWPATLVQPVGSPLSLECTVEGTSNPNLYWYRQAAGRGLQLLFYSVGIGQISSEVPQNLSASRPQDRQFILSSKKLLLSDSGFYLCAWSGGTTGGYTFGSGTRLTVV.

V and J are TRBV7-6 and TRBJ1-5, with 11 nucleotides matching TRBD1. CDR1 and CDR2 from the germline V gene are SGHVS and FNYEAQ. The CDR3 extends over 16 amino acids. The trim removed 0 bases at V and 5 bases at J, leaving 3 bases unmatched. CDR3 nucleotides: TGTGCCAGCAGCTTAGCGGCGGGACAGGGGGATCAGCCCCAGCATTTT. It encodes CASSLAAGQGDQPQHF.

This chain connects TRBV7-8 to TRBJ2-7, with D possibly matching TRBD1 (5 bases). Germline values: CDR1 SGHVS, CDR2 FQNEAQ. Trimming shortened V by 0 bases and J by 1 base, and 13 bases separated the two germline ends. The CDR3 is 16 amino acids. CDR3: CASSLAPDITSYEQYF. In DNA, the CDR3 is TGTGCCAGCAGCTTAGCGCCGGACATCACTTCCTACGAGCAGTACTTC.

The V gene is TRBV7-9, the J gene TRBJ2-3; 12 bases map to TRBD2. Germline loops: CDR1 SEHNR, CDR2 FQNEAQ (reference sequence). The CDR3 length is 15 residues. The J segment lost 3 bases and the V segment lost 2 bases, leaving 0 bases of the junction unmatched. CDR3 coding DNA: TGTGCCAGCAGCTTACTAGCGGGGGGGACAGATACGCAGTATTTT. Its translation: CASSLLAGGTDTQYF.

The J gene is TRBJ2-5, the V gene TRBV2; a possible D gene is TRBD2 (5 bases). The CDR3 extends over 12 amino acids. Trimming cost V 7 bases and J 0 bases, with 6 bases left between them. Per germline, CDR1 SNHLY and CDR2 FYNNEI. CDR3 sequence (DNA): TGTGCCAGCAACGGGAACCAAGAGACCCAGTACTTC. Protein product: CASNGNQETQYF.

The rearrangement joins TRBV15 to TRBJ1-6; TRBD1 agrees at 7 bases. The germline V gene has CDR1 LNHNV and CDR2 YYDKDF (reference sequence). Losses at the gene ends were 3 bases for V and 7 bases for J; bases not matched to a gene: 12. The CDR3 sequence is 17 residues long. CDR3 in amino acids: CATSRSYGQEGNSPLHF. The CDR3 coding sequence is TGTGCCACCAGCAGGTCTTACGGACAGGAAGGAAATTCACCCCTCCACTTT.

The V gene is TRBV20-1, the J gene TRBJ2-5; D call uncertain. V shed 6 bases and J shed 4 bases, with 6 bases lying between them. Germline V gives CDR1 DFQATT, CDR2 SNEGSKA (reference sequence). This CDR3 spans 10 amino acids. CDR3 coding DNA: TGCAGTGCGCCACGAGAGACCCAGTACTTC. Its protein is CSAPRETQYF.

This chain connects TRBV28 to TRBJ1-1; 7 bases map to TRBD1. V lost 6 bases, J lost 10 bases, and 11 bases stayed unmatched. Germline CDR1 MDHEN, CDR2 SYDVKM. There are 13 residues in the CDR3. The CDR3 nucleotides are TGTGCCAGCAGGTATCCGGGACAGCCCGTAGCTTTCTTT. This gives the protein CASRYPGQPVAFF. The variable domain in full, completed from reference TRBV28 and TRBJ1-1, reads DVKVTQSSRYLVKRTGEKVFLECVQDMDHENMFWYRQDPGLGLRLIYFSYDVKMKEKGDIPEGYSVSREKKERFSLILESASTNQTSMYLCASRYPGQPVAFFGQGTRLTVV.

The chain links TRBV6-1 to TRBJ2-1, with D possibly being TRBD1 (5 bases). Trimming left V 4 bases short and J 8 bases short, with 12 bases between. The CDR3 is made up of 13 amino acids. The germline CDR1 and CDR2 sequences are MNHNS and SASEGT. In nucleotides, the CDR3 is TGTGCCAGCAGTGGGGCAGGGCAGGATGAGCAGTTCTTC. Translation gives CASSGAGQDEQFF.

Only one count was recorded for this clone. The chain has TRBV10-3 and TRBJ2-7, with 7 bases aligning to TRBD1. In germline, CDR1 is ENHRY, CDR2 SYGVKD. The CDR3 length is 15 residues. V trimming: 5 bases; J trimming: 1 base; junction bases outside the gene matches: 8. The CDR3 DNA sequence: TGTGCCATCAGTCCTCAGGGACAGACGTCCTACGAGCAGTACTTC. Translated: CAISPQGQTSYEQYF.

This clone was observed a handful of times. The V call is TRBV27, the J call TRBJ1-1; D ambiguous. The CDR3 has 13 amino acids. Trimming removed 4 bases at V and 4 bases at J, with 10 bases between. Germline loops: CDR1 MNHEY, CDR2 SMNVEV (reference sequence). The CDR3 coding sequence is TGTGCCAGCAGTTCTGGACTGGCCACTGAAGCTTTCTTT. Translation: CASSSGLATEAFF.